The present T cell receptor beta chain was sequenced within a study of T cell repertoires in cytomegalovirus infection. As for the study in general: The authors relied on CMV epitopes, both recently identified HLA-C-restricted and well-studied HLA-B-restricted. CMV infection plus the matching HLA type was flagged by public TCR beta signatures. Study findings and constraints: In two of eight donors, the top clonotype was HLA-C-restricted CMV-specific. Using cumulative public TCR beta family frequency, the authors identified those who carried CMV together with the relevant HLA.

In this sample, this clonotype turned up many times. Its target is unknown. From the reads, TCRdb called clonotypes with MiXCR, one entry per CDR3 protein. The sample lists approximately 1,000,000 distinct CDR3 sequences, around 30% occurring once. The CDR3 is 14 amino acids. From germline, CDR1 is SGHTA and CDR2 FQGNSA. With 3 bases removed from V and 6 bases from J, the gap between germline ends came to 14 bases. The rearrangement links TRBV7-2 to TRBJ1-2; D may be TRBD1 (6 bases). The sample was cultured CD8+ T cells from PBMCs, taken from culture after CMV antigen stimulation. The receptor was isolated from a human donor in good health (CMV status not recorded). Some clones in this sample may be carry-over from other donors' samples. The CDR3 region is CASSFVRGSDGYTF. CDR3 nucleotides: TGTGCCAGCAGCTTCGTCAGGGGAAGTGATGGCTACACCTTC.